The 8 T cell receptor beta chains in this list originate from one sample, sequenced in a study of PD-1 blockade in classical Hodgkin lymphoma. Every patient experienced relapse after autologous stem cell transplantation, and brentuximab vedotin exposure varied. Libraries were prepared by immunoSEQ multiplex PCR; TCRdb keeps only in-frame clonotypes and omits some of them. The sample carries 17,000 or so clones, 70% to 80% recorded once. The starting material was peripheral blood mononuclear cells (PBMCs), obtained at baseline. Every receptor here comes from a human donor with classical Hodgkin lymphoma.

The V and J genes are TRBV5-6 and TRBJ2-5; D is unclear. Trimming removed 6 bases at V and 1 base at J, with 13 bases between. The CDR3 loop spans 14 amino acids. CDR1 is SGHDT, CDR2 YYEEEE, per germline. The CDR3 spells CASIRHGIQETQYF. The CDR3 bases are TGTGCCAGCATCAGACATGGGATCCAAGAGACCCAGTACTTC.

The chain links TRBV7-8 to TRBJ2-1; 9 bases map to TRBD2. This CDR3 comprises 14 residues. V lost 1 base to trimming and J lost 9 bases; unmatched junction nucleotides: 4. Germline-derived CDR1 and CDR2 are SGHVS and FQNEAQ. The CDR3 region has the DNA TGTGCCAGCAGCTTAGGCGGGAGGGCCCGTGAGCAGTTCTTC. Translation gives CASSLGGRAREQFF. The full variable domain, in which reference TRBV7-8 and TRBJ2-1 provide the parts outside the CDR3, is GAGVSQSPRYKVAKRGQDVALRCDPISGHVSLFWYQQALGQGPEFLTYFQNEAQLDKSGLPSDRFFAERPEGSVSTLKIQRTQQEDSAVYLCASSLGGRAREQFFGPGTRLTVL.

V usage is TRBV27 and J usage is TRBJ2-7; perhaps TRBD1 as D (5 bases). The CDR3 runs 14 residues. V lost 5 bases to trimming and J lost 7 bases, with 18 bases between them. Looked up from germline, CDR1 is MNHEY and CDR2 is SMNVEV (reference sequence). The CDR3 protein is CASSHNMGRAEQYF. The CDR3 DNA is TGTGCCAGCAGTCACAACATGGGGCGCGCTGAGCAGTACTTC.

The table lists this clone with a count of one. Other DNA sequences in the sample encode the same CDR3. The rearrangement links TRBV5-1 to TRBJ1-1; 8 bases align to TRBD1. Unmatched junction bases numbered 4, after V lost 2 bases and J lost 1 base. The CDR3 covers 15 residues. Germline lookup yields CDR1 SGHRS and CDR2 YFSETQ. In DNA, the CDR3 is TGCGCCAGCAGCTTCCCTGACAGGGGGAACACTGAAGCTTTCTTT. Translated: CASSFPDRGNTEAFF.

J is TRBJ1-1 and V is TRBV18; D is perhaps TRBD1 (5 bases). From germline, CDR1 is KGHSH and CDR2 LQKENI. The CDR3 sequence is 11 residues long. V was clipped by 5 bases and J by 10 bases, with 11 bases between them. The CDR3 is CASSTGMGAFF. CDR3 bases: TGTGCCAGCTCAACAGGTATGGGAGCTTTCTTT.

This clone was seen only a few times. J is TRBJ2-2 and V is TRBV10-1; D gene uncertain. Germline V gene lookup returns CDR1 WNHNN and CDR2 SYGVQD (reference sequence). V gave up 2 bases and J gave up 7 bases, with 2 bases separating them. This CDR3 contains 11 residues. CDR3 sequence reads: CASSEGGELFF. DNA of the CDR3: TGCGCCAGCAGTGAGGGCGGGGAGCTGTTTTTT.

This sequence joins TRBV28 and TRBJ2-1, with TRBD2 as a possible D gene (5 bases). Trimming removed 4 bases from V and 0 bases from J, with 13 bases in between. CDR1 and CDR2 (germline): MDHEN, SYDVKM. This CDR3 spans 16 amino acids. The CDR3 sequence: CASSSRGSSSYNEQFF. The CDR3 DNA reads as TGTGCCAGCAGTTCCCGGGGTTCCAGCTCCTACAATGAGCAGTTCTTC. Complete variable domain (other parts from reference TRBV28 and TRBJ2-1): DVKVTQSSRYLVKRTGEKVFLECVQDMDHENMFWYRQDPGLGLRLIYFSYDVKMKEKGDIPEGYSVSREKKERFSLILESASTNQTSMYLCASSSRGSSSYNEQFFGPGTRLTVL.

This rearrangement joins TRBV19 to TRBJ2-4, with D possibly TRBD2 on 6 matching bases. V was cut by 3 bases and J by 0 bases, with 12 bases left in between. CDR3 size: 16 residues. Per the germline V gene, CDR1 is LNHDA and CDR2 is SQIVND (reference sequence). The CDR3 nucleotides read TGTGCCAGTAGTATCCGCGGGGAACTAGCCAAAAACATTCAGTACTTC. It yields the protein CASSIRGELAKNIQYF.